This TCR beta chain was recorded in a study of cytomegalovirus exposure and HLA in healthy donors. Study findings and constraints: Earlier analysis found most TCR beta V segments productive about 87% or about 30% of the time. In a later analysis, the majority of CMV-associated beta chains seemingly showed HLA restriction. Across HLA loci, a later analysis found differing TCR association rates, with DRB1 most and HLA-C fewest.

Primers: 60 Vbeta forward and 13 Jbeta reverse. Using immunoSEQ multiplex PCR, the repertoire was profiled, and TCRdb retains in-frame clones only, with some absent. The data contain some 80,000 clones, under 80% of them singletons. Remarks on this clone: The antigen remains undetermined.

V lost 4 bases and J 1 base, leaving 8 bases between the germline ends. The CDR3 has 13 residues. Germline CDR1 is SGHNT and CDR2 is YYREEE (reference sequence). The chain has TRBV5-4 and TRBJ2-5, with D possibly being TRBD2 (6 bases). The source of this sequence is a man between 18 and 35 years old in good health and CMV-seropositive. Sequencing was carried out using PBMCs. CDR3 in amino acids: CASSPEGQETQYF. CDR3 in DNA: TGTGCCAGCAGCCCGGAGGGCCAAGAGACCCAGTACTTC.